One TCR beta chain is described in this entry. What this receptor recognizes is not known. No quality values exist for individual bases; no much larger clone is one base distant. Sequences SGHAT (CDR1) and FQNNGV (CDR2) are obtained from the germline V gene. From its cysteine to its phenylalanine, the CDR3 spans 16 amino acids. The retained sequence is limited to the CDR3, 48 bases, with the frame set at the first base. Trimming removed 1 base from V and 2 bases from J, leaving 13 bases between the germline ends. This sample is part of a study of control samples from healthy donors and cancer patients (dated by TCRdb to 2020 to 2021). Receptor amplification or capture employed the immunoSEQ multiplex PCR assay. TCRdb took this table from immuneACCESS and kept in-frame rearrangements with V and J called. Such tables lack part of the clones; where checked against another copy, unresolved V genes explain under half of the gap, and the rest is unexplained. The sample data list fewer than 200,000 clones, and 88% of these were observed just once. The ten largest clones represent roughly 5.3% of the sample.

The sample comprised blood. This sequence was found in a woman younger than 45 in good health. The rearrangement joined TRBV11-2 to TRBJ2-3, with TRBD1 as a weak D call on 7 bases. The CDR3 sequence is CASSLGGGGFTDTQYF. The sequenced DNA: TGTGCCAGCAGCTTAGGCGGAGGGGGCTTCACAGATACGCAGTATTTT.